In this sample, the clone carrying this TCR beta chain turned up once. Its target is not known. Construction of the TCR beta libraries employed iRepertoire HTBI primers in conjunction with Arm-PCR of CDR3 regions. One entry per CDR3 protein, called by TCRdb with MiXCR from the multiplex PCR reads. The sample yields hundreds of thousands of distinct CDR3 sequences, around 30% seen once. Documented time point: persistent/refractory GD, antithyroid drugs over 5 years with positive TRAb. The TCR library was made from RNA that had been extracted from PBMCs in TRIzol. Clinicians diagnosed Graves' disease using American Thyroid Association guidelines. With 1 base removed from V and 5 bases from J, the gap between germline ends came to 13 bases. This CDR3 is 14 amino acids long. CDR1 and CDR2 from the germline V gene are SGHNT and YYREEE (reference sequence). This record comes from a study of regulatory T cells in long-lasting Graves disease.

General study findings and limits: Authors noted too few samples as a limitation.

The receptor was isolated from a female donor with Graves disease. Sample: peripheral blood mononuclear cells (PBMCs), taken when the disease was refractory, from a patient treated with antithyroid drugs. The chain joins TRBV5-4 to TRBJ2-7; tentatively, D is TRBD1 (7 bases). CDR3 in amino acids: CASSLSRGVNEQYF. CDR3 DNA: TGTGCCAGCAGCTTGTCCAGGGGGGTCAACGAGCAGTACTTC.